Following are 20 T cell receptor beta chains from one sample sequenced in a study of blood T cell repertoires in COVID-19. Using immunoSEQ multiplex PCR, the repertoire was profiled, and TCRdb retains in-frame clones only, with some absent. The sample contains about 190,000 clones, around 84% of which appear only once. Sequencing used peripheral blood. Every receptor here comes from a human donor in a cohort sampled during active COVID-19.

The chain has TRBV27 and TRBJ2-5; 10 nucleotides align to TRBD2. The CDR3 contains 21 residues. Germline trimming cut 6 bases from V and 4 bases from J; bases unmatched to any gene: 26. Germline CDR1 MNHEY, CDR2 SMNVEV (reference sequence). The CDR3 region has the DNA TGTGCCAGCAGATCTGGACATCACGGCTTCTCTAGCGGGAGTGCGGGAGAGACCCAGTACTTC. Encoded protein: CASRSGHHGFSSGSAGETQYF.

The chain is built from TRBV18 and TRBJ2-1, with no clear D. Germline V gene sequence: CDR1 KGHSH, CDR2 LQKENI. This CDR3 comprises 13 residues. The V gene lost 6 bases and the J gene lost 6 bases, with 12 bases spanning the gap. CDR3 DNA: TGTGCCAGCTCGCGAGGTTCGGGCAATGAGCAGTTCTTC. This translates into CASSRGSGNEQFF. Full variable domain (missing parts from reference TRBV18 and TRBJ2-1): NAGVMQNPRHLVRRRGQEARLRCSPMKGHSHVYWYRQLPEEGLKFMVYLQKENIIDESGMPKERFSAEFPKEGPSILRIQQVVRGDSAAYFCASSRGSGNEQFFGPGTRLTVL.

The chain has TRBV7-3 and TRBJ2-1; 9 nucleotides match TRBD2. This CDR3 is built from 14 residues. CDR1 is SGHTA and CDR2 is FQGTGA in the germline V gene. V lost 5 bases and J lost 9; bases outside the gene matches: 8. The CDR3 here is CASSPLGLASEQFF. CDR3 nucleotides: TGTGCCAGCAGCCCATTGGGACTAGCCAGTGAGCAGTTCTTC.

The V call is TRBV2, the J call TRBJ2-1, with 7 bases matching TRBD1. The CDR3 covers 14 residues. Germline V CDR1 and CDR2: SNHLY, FYNNEI. J was trimmed by 6 bases and V by 7 bases; bases with no gene match: 9. The CDR3 reads CASKGDSPSNEQFF. The DNA for the CDR3 is TGTGCCAGCAAGGGGGACAGCCCCTCCAATGAGCAGTTCTTC. Filled out from reference TRBV2 and TRBJ2-1, the complete variable domain reads EPEVTQTPSHQVTQMGQEVILRCVPISNHLYFYWYRQILGQKVEFLVSFYNNEISEKSEIFDDQFSVERPDGSNFTLKIRSTKLEDSAMYFCASKGDSPSNEQFFGPGTRLTVL.

CDR3 sequence reads: CASSQARGNSPLHF. CDR3 DNA: TGCGCCAGCAGCCAAGCCCGAGGTAATTCACCCCTCCACTTT. The chain employs TRBV4-1 and TRBJ1-6; unclear D gene. Germline CDR1 MGHRA, CDR2 YSYEKL. The CDR3 sequence is 14 residues long. With 1 base removed from V and 6 bases from J, the gap between germline ends came to 7 bases.

V is TRBV6-2 or TRBV6-3 and J is TRBJ1-2; D is undetermined. The CDR3 is 15 amino acids. Germline CDR1 reads MNHEY; CDR2 reads SVGEGT. Trimming cost V 2 bases and J 4 bases, with 14 bases left between them. CDR3 nucleotide sequence: TGTGCCAGCAGTTACGGTCCCTCCGCGGGCTATGGCTACACCTTC. Amino acids: CASSYGPSAGYGYTF.

The rearrangement uses TRBV6-1 and TRBJ2-4, with D unclear. CDR3 size: 15 residues. Trimming took 3 bases from V and 0 from J, leaving 9 bases between them. Per germline, CDR1 MNHNS and CDR2 SASEGT. The CDR3 DNA reads TGTGCCAGCAGTGACCTGTTTCTAGCCAAAAACATTCAGTACTTC. It codes for CASSDLFLAKNIQYF.

V gene TRBV25-1 combines with J gene TRBJ2-2; 7 bases are shared with TRBD1. Losses at the gene ends were 6 bases for V and 6 bases for J; bases not matched to a gene: 4. The CDR3 extends over 13 amino acids. Germline values: CDR1 MGHDK, CDR2 SYGVNS. This CDR3 reads CASRTGWAGELFF. The CDR3 DNA reads TGTGCCAGCAGGACAGGGTGGGCCGGGGAGCTGTTTTTT.

A single count supports this clone. The chain is built from TRBV9 and TRBJ2-3; D perhaps matches TRBD2 (5 bases). The germline CDR1 and CDR2 sequences are SGDLS and YYNGEE. V gave up 4 bases and J gave up 8 bases, with 14 bases separating them. The CDR3 totals 13 residues. The CDR3 reads CASSLRGSGTQYF. The CDR3 DNA is TGTGCCAGCAGCCTCCGGGGTTCCGGTACGCAGTATTTT.

This clone was picked up a small number of times. The CDR3 is CAISESMGQGNTEAFF. DNA for the CDR3: TGTGCCATCAGTGAGTCGATGGGGCAGGGGAACACTGAAGCTTTCTTT. The chain recombines TRBV10-3 with TRBJ1-1; D is perhaps TRBD1 (5 bases). The CDR3 extends over 16 amino acids. The germline V gene encodes CDR1 ENHRY and CDR2 SYGVKD. Trimming removed 0 bases from V and 1 base from J, with 12 bases in between.

The J gene is TRBJ2-5, the V gene TRBV7-8; 7 bases are shared with TRBD2. The CDR3 extends over 15 amino acids. Germline values: CDR1 SGHVS, CDR2 FQNEAQ. With V trimmed by 5 bases and J by 3 bases, 9 bases remained unmatched. CDR3 sequence reads: CASSRRTRREETQYF. CDR3 bases: TGTGCCAGCAGCCGAAGGACTAGGCGGGAAGAGACCCAGTACTTC.

The chain is built from TRBV9 and TRBJ1-2; 8 bases align to TRBD1. CDR1 and CDR2 from the germline V gene are SGDLS and YYNGEE. V shed 0 bases and J 7 bases; nucleotides not matched to a gene: 5. The CDR3 contains 14 residues. CDR3 sequence: CASSVAQGAGGYTF. The CDR3 bases are TGTGCCAGCAGCGTAGCCCAGGGGGCGGGTGGCTACACCTTC.

This sequence joins TRBV6-5 and TRBJ1-6; TRBD1 aligns across 7 bases. The germline V gene encodes CDR1 MNHEY and CDR2 SVGAGI. V was pared by 6 bases and J by 2 bases, with 4 bases of the junction left unmatched. This CDR3 has 15 amino acids. Written as DNA, the CDR3 is TGTGCCAGCAGCTACGGGACAGCCTATAATTCACCCCTCCACTTT. This gives the protein CASSYGTAYNSPLHF.

As for this clone: Since a far larger clone is one base different, this is likely a read error. The V call is TRBV7-9, the J call TRBJ1-1; D remains ambiguous. From germline, CDR1 is SEHNR and CDR2 FQNEAQ (reference sequence). The CDR3 is 12 amino acids. The V and J ends lost 5 bases and 4 bases respectively, with 8 bases between them. The CDR3, as DNA: TGTGCCAGCAGCCCGGGAGGCACTGAAGCTTTCTTT. Translating it yields CASSPGGTEAFF.

The rearrangement joins TRBV6-1 to TRBJ1-6; D possibly corresponds to TRBD1 (6 bases). The germline V gene has CDR1 MNHNS and CDR2 SASEGT. With 2 bases removed from V and 10 bases from J, the gap between germline ends came to 12 bases. This CDR3 has 14 amino acids. The CDR3 bases are TGTGCCAGCAGTGAATGGTCAGGGGCCTCACCCCTCCACTTT. It yields the protein CASSEWSGASPLHF.

The chain carries TRBV19 and TRBJ1-5; tentatively, D is TRBD1 (5 bases). The CDR3 has 13 amino acids. CDR1 is LNHDA and CDR2 is SQIVND in the germline V gene (reference sequence). V lost 5 bases and J 2 bases, leaving 7 bases between the germline ends. CDR3: CASSGGGNQPQHF. CDR3 sequence (DNA): TGTGCCAGTAGTGGAGGGGGCAATCAGCCCCAGCATTTT.

The chain recombines TRBV5-1 with TRBJ1-2, with D possibly matching TRBD1 (5 bases). This CDR3 has 14 amino acids. V shed 4 bases and J shed 4 bases, with 14 bases lying between them. Germline loops: CDR1 SGHRS, CDR2 YFSETQ. For the CDR3, the DNA is TGCGCCAGCAGCCCTTGGGAGGGGACCTATGGCTACACCTTC. This translates into CASSPWEGTYGYTF.

The chain is built from TRBV7-9 and TRBJ1-1; no definite D call. This CDR3 is 12 amino acids long. Per germline, CDR1 SEHNR and CDR2 FQNEAQ (reference sequence). The V and J ends lost 2 bases and 3 bases respectively, with 4 bases between them. CDR3 coding DNA: TGTGCCAGCAGCTTAATCGACACTGAAGCTTTCTTT. This translates into CASSLIDTEAFF.

The chain is built from TRBV9 and TRBJ2-7, with 7 bases identical to TRBD2. With V trimmed by 2 bases and J by 0 bases, 2 bases remained unmatched. Germline values: CDR1 SGDLS, CDR2 YYNGEE. CDR3 length: 14 residues. CDR3 protein: CASSVSSGSYEQYF. In DNA, the CDR3 is TGTGCCAGCAGCGTTTCTAGCGGCTCCTACGAGCAGTACTTC. Based on the CDR3 plus reference TRBV9 and TRBJ2-7, the full variable domain is DSGVTQTPKHLITATGQRVTLRCSPRSGDLSVYWYQQSLDQGLQFLIQYYNGEERAKGNILERFSAQQFPDLHSELNLSSLELGDSALYFCASSVSSGSYEQYFGPGTRLTVT.

The rearrangement links TRBV24-1 to TRBJ1-3; TRBD1 agrees at 9 bases. V lost 4 bases to trimming and J lost 1 base; unmatched junction nucleotides: 4. The CDR3 runs 16 residues. Germline V gene lookup returns CDR1 KGHDR and CDR2 SFDVKD. The CDR3 nucleotides are TGTGCCACCAGTGAAACCGGGACAGGGTCTGGAAACACCATATATTTT. Protein sequence: CATSETGTGSGNTIYF.